This T cell receptor (beta chain) was obtained from a study of blood T cell repertoires in COVID-19. Study as a whole: Whether acute or convalescent, the COVID-19 samples came from the United States, Italy and Spain.

Original data processing: The authors estimated nucleated cell counts from reference gene primer amplification. Profiled with immunoSEQ multiplex PCR; TCRdb holds only in-frame clones, not every one. The V and J calls and the clone size are those of that table, but D and trimming were determined from the DNA. The table records around 440,000 clones, 88% of them present only once. A note on this clone: At the DNA level, this CDR3 is encoded by other sequences in the same sample as well.

The germline gives CDR1 MNHEY, CDR2 SVGAGI. The germline V and J ends were trimmed by 6 bases and 0 bases, with 8 bases remaining between them. The CDR3 has 13 residues. Seattle patients were enrolled during active infection and followed longitudinally. This TCR was sampled from a woman aged 50 to 60 with COVID-19, enrolled during active disease. The genes are TRBV6-5 and TRBJ1-1; D not resolved. The source material was peripheral blood. DNA of the CDR3: TGTGCCAGCAGAGTTACAGTGAACACTGAAGCTTTCTTT. It yields the protein CASRVTVNTEAFF.